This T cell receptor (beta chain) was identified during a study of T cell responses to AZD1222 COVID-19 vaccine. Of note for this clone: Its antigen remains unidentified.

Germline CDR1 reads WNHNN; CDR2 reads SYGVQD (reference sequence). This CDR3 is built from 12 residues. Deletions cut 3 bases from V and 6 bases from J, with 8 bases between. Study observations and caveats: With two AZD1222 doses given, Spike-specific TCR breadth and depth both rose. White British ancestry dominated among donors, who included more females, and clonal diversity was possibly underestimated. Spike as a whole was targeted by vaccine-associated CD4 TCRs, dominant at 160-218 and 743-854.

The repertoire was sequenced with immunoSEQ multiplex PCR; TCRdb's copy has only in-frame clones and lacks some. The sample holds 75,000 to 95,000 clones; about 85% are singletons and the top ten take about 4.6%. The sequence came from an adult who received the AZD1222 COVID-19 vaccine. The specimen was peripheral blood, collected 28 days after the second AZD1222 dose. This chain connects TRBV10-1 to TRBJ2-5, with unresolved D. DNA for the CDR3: TGCGCCAGCAGTGAAGGTCTGAAGACCCAGTACTTC. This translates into CASSEGLKTQYF.